Below, 23 T cell receptor beta chains from the same sample are listed, as sequenced in a study of human T cells and chemical hapten exposure. The time point denotes: pre-sensitization, week 0. The treatment here: therapeutic diphenylcyclopropenone sensitization with weekly scalp DPC. TCRdb fed the RACE reads into MiXCR, producing one record per CDR3 protein. The sample has about 89,000 distinct CDR3 sequences, approximately 11% seen once. The sample was whole blood, taken in connection with sensitization to the hapten diphenylcyclopropenone (DPC). The receptors originated from an older woman with alopecia areata. Some clones in this sample may be carry-over from other donors' samples.

This clonotype has more than one count but fewer than ten. This chain links TRBV19 with TRBJ1-5; D is undetermined. The CDR3 covers 14 residues. Looked up from germline, CDR1 is LNHDA and CDR2 is SQIVND (reference sequence). Between the trimmed V and J ends, which lost 3 bases and 9 bases, there was a span of 15 bases. This chain's CDR3 is CASSMVLGRRPQHF. The CDR3 DNA reads TGTGCCAGTAGTATGGTGTTGGGCCGAAGGCCCCAGCATTTT.

This clonotype was picked up many times. This chain joins TRBV6-2 or TRBV6-3 and TRBJ1-5; a weak D match, TRBD1 (5 bases). The CDR3 loop spans 14 amino acids. The V end was cut by 5 bases, the J end by 4 bases, with 12 bases between. Germline V CDR1 and CDR2: MNHEY, SVGEGT. This chain's CDR3 is CASSRGNLNQPQHF. DNA for the CDR3: TGTGCCAGCAGTCGGGGGAATCTAAATCAGCCCCAGCATTTT.

This clonotype appeared many times. The chain combines TRBV12-3 or TRBV12-4 with TRBJ2-1, with TRBD2 matching 13 bases. CDR3 length: 19 residues. V trimming: 5 bases; J trimming: 4 bases; junction bases outside the gene matches: 14. CDR3 sequence (DNA): TGTGCCAGCAGTGGAACGACTAGCGGGGGGCCTCCTGCATACAATGAGCAGTTCTTC. Its protein product is CASSGTTSGGPPAYNEQFF.

The chain carries TRBV9 and TRBJ2-3; 8 nucleotides match TRBD2. The CDR3 runs to 15 residues. The germline V gene has CDR1 SGDLS and CDR2 YYNGEE. Unmatched junction bases numbered 3, after V lost 3 bases and J lost 0 bases. The DNA for the CDR3 is TGTGCCAGCAGCGATAGCGGGACTAGCACAGATACGCAGTATTTT. Protein: CASSDSGTSTDTQYF.

This clonotype was seen a few times. The chain is built from TRBV3-1 and TRBJ2-7, with TRBD2 as a possible D gene (6 bases). Germline V CDR1 and CDR2: LGHDT, YNNKEL (reference sequence). The CDR3 loop spans 15 amino acids. Deletions cut 4 bases from V and 2 bases from J, with 15 bases between. CDR3 bases: TGTGCCAGCAGCCTCGGACCGGGACTTGCCTACGAGCAGTACTTC. Translating it yields CASSLGPGLAYEQYF.

This clonotype was seen at least ten times. The chain recombines TRBV5-4 with TRBJ2-3, with 14 bases lining up with TRBD2. This CDR3 is 17 amino acids long. Germline CDR1 is SGHNT and CDR2 is YYREEE (reference sequence). With 0 bases clipped from V and 4 bases from J, the junction kept 4 bases outside the gene matches. The CDR3 loop reads CASSLGTSGGYADTQYF. The CDR3 nucleotides are TGTGCCAGCAGCTTGGGGACTAGCGGGGGGTACGCAGATACGCAGTATTTT. The full variable domain, in which reference TRBV5-4 and TRBJ2-3 provide the parts outside the CDR3, is ETGVTQSPTHLIKTRGQQVTLRCSSQSGHNTVSWYQQALGQGPQFIFQYYREEENGRGNFPPRFSGLQFPNYSSELNVNALELDDSALYLCASSLGTSGGYADTQYFGPGTRLTVL.

The chain combines TRBV5-1 with TRBJ2-7; D is uncertain. This CDR3 is built from 14 residues. Trimming removed 2 bases at V and 2 bases at J, with 11 bases between. CDR1 SGHRS and CDR2 YFSETQ come from the germline V gene. CDR3 region: CASSFSSGAYEQYF. The CDR3, as DNA: TGCGCCAGCAGCTTCTCTAGTGGAGCCTACGAGCAGTACTTC.

About this clonotype: A read error may produce the germline difference seen at one junction end. The chain is built from TRBV13 and TRBJ2-7; TRBD1 might be the D (5 bases). The V gene's germline CDR1 is PRHDT and CDR2 FYEKMQ (reference sequence). CDR3 length: 14 residues. The CDR3 reads CASSVGQGLYEQYF. The CDR3, as DNA: TGTGCCAGCAGCGTAGGGCAGGGCCTCTACGAGCAGTACTTC.

This clonotype appeared many times. The chain combines TRBV29-1 with TRBJ2-6; no reliable D call. Trimming shortened V by 0 bases and J by 1 base, and 7 bases separated the two germline ends. CDR3 size: 15 residues. Germline V gene sequence: CDR1 SQVTM, CDR2 ANQGSEA. The CDR3 DNA reads TGCAGCGTTGAAGATCGAGATTCTGGGGCCAACGTCCTGACTTTC. Translating it yields CSVEDRDSGANVLTF.

This clonotype came up a few times. The gene calls are TRBV7-6 and TRBJ2-5; 7 bases align to TRBD1. The ends lost 4 bases at V and 4 bases at J; junction bases unmatched: 3. This CDR3 spans 13 amino acids. Germline V gene sequence: CDR1 SGHVS, CDR2 FNYEAQ. CDR3 sequence reads: CASSSGQLETQYF. As DNA, the CDR3 is TGTGCCAGCAGCTCGGGACAGTTAGAGACCCAGTACTTC.

The chain employs TRBV9 and TRBJ2-2; D remains ambiguous. Per the germline V gene, CDR1 is SGDLS and CDR2 is YYNGEE. The CDR3 has 13 amino acids. With 3 bases removed from V and 1 base from J, the gap between germline ends came to 4 bases. CDR3 protein: CASSARNTGELFF. The CDR3, as DNA: TGTGCCAGCAGCGCACGGAACACCGGGGAGCTGTTTTTT. The full variable domain, with the rest looked up from reference TRBV9 and TRBJ2-2, is DSGVTQTPKHLITATGQRVTLRCSPRSGDLSVYWYQQSLDQGLQFLIQYYNGEERAKGNILERFSAQQFPDLHSELNLSSLELGDSALYFCASSARNTGELFFGEGSRLTVL.

This clonotype was found many times. The gene calls are TRBV20-1 and TRBJ2-5, with a weak D call TRBD1 (5 bases). Trimming stripped 4 bases from V and 2 bases from J, with 11 bases between. CDR1 is DFQATT and CDR2 is SNEGSKA in the germline V gene (reference sequence). This CDR3 comprises 13 residues. The CDR3: CSATNRQQETQYF. The CDR3 DNA follows: TGCAGTGCTACCAACCGACAGCAAGAGACCCAGTACTTC.

This clonotype has just a few counts. The chain recombines TRBV3-1 with TRBJ2-6; D is unresolved. Germline V gene data show CDR1 as LGHDT and CDR2 as YNNKEL (reference sequence). The V end was cut by 1 base, the J end by 4 bases, with 11 bases between. The CDR3 sequence is 16 residues long. In DNA form, the CDR3 reads TGTGCCAGCAGCCAAGGGGATGGGTACGGGGCCAACGTCCTGACTTTC. Amino acids: CASSQGDGYGANVLTF. The full variable domain, its missing parts supplied by reference TRBV3-1 and TRBJ2-6, is DTAVSQTPKYLVTQMGNDKSIKCEQNLGHDTMYWYKQDSKKFLKIMFSYNNKELIINETVPNRFSPKSPDKAHLNLHINSLELGDSAVYFCASSQGDGYGANVLTFGAGSRLTVL.

In this sample, this clonotype turned up many times. The chain combines TRBV6-5 with TRBJ2-4; perhaps TRBD2 as D (5 bases). The CDR3 totals 16 residues. V shed 4 bases and J shed 1 base, with 14 bases lying between them. Germline CDR1 MNHEY, CDR2 SVGAGI. The CDR3 is CASSSSPLAAKNIQYF. Written as DNA, the CDR3 is TGTGCCAGCAGTTCCTCCCCTTTAGCGGCCAAAAACATTCAGTACTTC.

At least ten counts were recorded for this clonotype. This chain links TRBV20-1 with TRBJ1-2; TRBD1 aligns across 8 bases. The CDR3 consists of 13 residues. The V gene's germline CDR1 is DFQATT and CDR2 SNEGSKA (reference sequence). CDR3 amino acids: CTVPGQGAWGYTF. CDR3 sequence (DNA): TGCACCGTACCCGGGCAGGGGGCCTGGGGCTACACCTTC.

This clonotype has just a few counts. One end of the junction does not line up with germline, which may come from a read error. The V gene is TRBV11-3, the J gene TRBJ1-1; 9 nucleotides agree with TRBD1. Germline lookup yields CDR1 SGHNT and CDR2 YENEEA. The CDR3 has 17 residues. The CDR3 DNA reads as TGTGCCGGCAGCCGACTTGGACAGGGGCGCCAGGACACTGAAGCTTTCTTT. Residues: CAGSRLGQGRQDTEAFF.

The J gene is TRBJ1-4, the V gene TRBV29-1; the match to TRBD1 covers 7 bases. This CDR3 region has 12 residues. With 4 bases clipped from V and 7 bases from J, the junction kept 3 bases outside the gene matches. The germline CDR1 and CDR2 sequences are SQVTM and ANQGSEA. The CDR3: CSVGQGGEKLFF. In nucleotides, the CDR3 is TGCAGCGTTGGTCAGGGGGGTGAAAAACTGTTTTTT.

V gene TRBV20-1 combines with J gene TRBJ2-6; possibly TRBD1 for D (6 bases). Germline-derived CDR1 and CDR2 are DFQATT and SNEGSKA (reference sequence). The CDR3 has 16 amino acids. The V end lost 3 bases, the J end lost 2 bases, and 14 bases lay between the germline ends. CDR3 protein: CSASLAGVTGANVLTF. The CDR3 nucleotides are TGCAGTGCTAGCTTGGCAGGGGTTACTGGGGCCAACGTCCTGACTTTC.

The chain links TRBV30 to TRBJ2-2; TRBD1 or TRBD2 may be the D gene (6 bases each). V dropped 0 bases and J dropped 6 bases, with 14 bases sitting between them. CDR3 length: 15 residues. CDR1 and CDR2 (germline): GTSNPN, SVGIG (reference sequence). Here the CDR3 DNA reads TGTGCCTGGAGTGTACTGTTCGGGGGCTCCGGGGAGCTGTTTTTT. As protein: CAWSVLFGGSGELFF.

This clonotype has at least ten counts. The chain has TRBV28 and TRBJ1-1; D is unresolved. V lost 6 bases and J 1 base, leaving 3 bases between the germline ends. CDR3 length: 11 residues. The germline V gene encodes CDR1 MDHEN and CDR2 SYDVKM. CDR3 protein: CASRENTEAFF. The CDR3 nucleotides are TGTGCCAGCAGGGAGAACACTGAAGCTTTCTTT.

In its sample, this clonotype was seen many times. The V and J genes are TRBV12-3 or TRBV12-4 and TRBJ2-1, with D unresolved. Trimming pared 5 bases from V and 7 bases from J, leaving 15 bases between. The CDR3 runs 14 residues. The CDR3 is CASSPTRQNNEQFF. In DNA form, the CDR3 reads TGTGCCAGCAGTCCGACGCGGCAGAATAATGAGCAGTTCTTC.

This clonotype was seen repeatedly, ten times or more. V is TRBV5-1 and J is TRBJ2-3; 10 bases line up with TRBD2. V trimming: 2 bases; J trimming: 0 bases; junction bases outside the gene matches: 3. Germline assignment: CDR1 SGHRS and CDR2 YFSETQ. The length of the CDR3 is 16 residues. In DNA form, the CDR3 reads TGCGCCAGCAGCTTCCTAGCGGGGGCTAGCACAGATACGCAGTATTTT. Amino acids: CASSFLAGASTDTQYF.

This clonotype has at least ten counts. V gene TRBV7-9 combines with J gene TRBJ1-6; 9 bases align to TRBD1. The germline V gene has CDR1 SEHNR and CDR2 FQNEAQ (reference sequence). V dropped 5 bases and J dropped 0; count of bases not matched to a gene: 5. The CDR3 has 17 amino acids. The CDR3 coding sequence is TGTGCCAGCAGCACGGGACAGGGCAGCTCCTATAATTCACCCCTCCACTTT. Protein: CASSTGQGSSYNSPLHF.